A selection of T cell receptor beta chains follows, all from one sample in a study of beta chain features in type 1 diabetes. Here immunoSEQ multiplex PCR was the method, and the copy in TCRdb shows in-frame clones only, minus some. The table has 250,000 or so clones, over 11% seen once. The sequenced sample was naive CD4+ T cells from blood. The receptors shown here come from a man aged 25-45 years with type 1 diabetes. Both conserved end residues are part of each CDR3. The order of the fields is J gene, D gene, clone size, V gene, CDR3 protein, CDR3 DNA. The D gene is left open where the match is weak. Size tells how often a clone was seen (once, few, many) or the class of an expanded clone, and some rows leave it out.

>TRBJ2-7|TRBD1|few|TRBV10-3
CAISATGGWIGQYF
TGTGCCATCAGTGCGACAGGGGGGTGGATCGGACAGTACTTC
>TRBJ2-7|TRBD2|NA|TRBV5-4
CASSRGGGRTYEQYF
TGTGCCAGCAGCCGCGGTGGCGGGAGGACCTACGAGCAGTACTTC
>TRBJ2-3|TRBD1|NA|TRBV29-1
CSVGLGQGRSTDTQYF
TGCAGCGTTGGCCTGGGACAGGGCAGGAGCACAGATACGCAGTATTTT
>TRBJ2-5|NA|once|TRBV5-4
CASSLKWLGGETQYF
TGTGCCAGCAGCTTGAAGTGGCTAGGGGGTGAGACCCAGTACTTC
>TRBJ2-5|TRBD2|few|TRBV11-2
CASAGLRRGGTETQYF
TGTGCCAGCGCCGGATTGCGGCGGGGGGGCACCGAGACCCAGTACTTC
>TRBJ1-2|NA|NA|TRBV11-2
CASSLDQVRPYGYTF
TGTGCCAGCAGCTTAGATCAGGTCAGACCTTATGGCTACACCTTC
>TRBJ2-1|TRBD1|NA|TRBV9
CASSVGGTGVYNEQFF
TGTGCCAGCAGCGTAGGGGGGACAGGGGTCTACAATGAGCAGTTCTTC
>TRBJ2-2|NA|NA|TRBV19
CASSIQGNTGELFF
TGTGCCAGTAGTATACAGGGGAACACCGGGGAGCTGTTTTTT
>TRBJ2-1|NA|few|TRBV5-1
CASSSKEIAPMGQFF
TGCGCCAGCAGCTCCAAGGAAATAGCTCCTATGGGGCAGTTCTTC
>TRBJ1-5|NA|NA|TRBV2
CASSGEDSNQPQHF
TGTGCCAGCAGTGGAGAAGATAGCAATCAGCCCCAGCATTTT
>TRBJ1-2|NA|NA|TRBV11-2
CASSLYVSGGVF
TGTGCCAGCAGCTTATATGTCAGTGGGGGGGTCTTC
>TRBJ2-1|TRBD2|few|TRBV7-9
CASSLRAGGPGNEQFF
TGTGCCAGCAGCTTACGAGCGGGAGGGCCCGGCAATGAGCAGTTCTTC